These 20 T cell receptor beta chains came from one sample sequenced in a study of blood T cell repertoires in COVID-19. Data came from immunoSEQ multiplex PCR; TCRdb stores just in-frame clones and leaves some out. The sample includes roughly 100,000 clones, about 89% of them seen just once. Sequences were obtained from peripheral blood. The receptors here all came from a man aged 50 or older with acute or convalescent COVID-19.

The chain uses TRBV5-1 and TRBJ2-3; perhaps TRBD1 as D (6 bases). CDR3 length equals 14 residues. Germline V lookup: CDR1 SGHRS, CDR2 YFSETQ. V gave up 2 bases and J gave up 4 bases, with 11 bases separating them. Written as DNA, the CDR3 is TGCGCCAGCAGCTTTTCGTCAGGGGCAGATACGCAGTATTTT. As protein: CASSFSSGADTQYF.

In its sample, this clone was seen a few times. This chain links TRBV24-1 with TRBJ2-2; 9 nucleotides agree with TRBD1. Germline loops: CDR1 KGHDR, CDR2 SFDVKD. V gave up 5 bases and J gave up 6 bases; unmatched junction bases: 3. CDR3 length equals 14 residues. The CDR3 here is CATSGDRASGELFF. The CDR3 DNA sequence: TGTGCCACCAGTGGGGACAGGGCATCCGGGGAGCTGTTTTTT.

The V gene is TRBV24-1, the J gene TRBJ2-2; 9 nucleotides line up with TRBD1. Unmatched junction bases numbered 13, after V lost 5 bases and J lost 7 bases. This CDR3 region has 17 residues. Germline V CDR1 and CDR2: KGHDR, SFDVKD. The CDR3 sequence: CATSGAPGQGPNGELFF. In DNA, the CDR3 is TGTGCCACCAGTGGTGCACCGGGACAGGGTCCGAACGGGGAGCTGTTTTTT.

The chain has TRBV5-1 and TRBJ1-1, with D hard to call. This CDR3 region has 13 residues. V lost 5 bases to trimming and J lost 1 base, with 9 bases between them. Germline lookup yields CDR1 SGHRS and CDR2 YFSETQ. The CDR3 nucleotides are TGCGCCAGCAGTTTTCAGGAGAACACTGAAGCTTTCTTT. As protein: CASSFQENTEAFF. Looking up the rest from reference TRBV5-1 and TRBJ1-1 gives the full variable domain: KAGVTQTPRYLIKTRGQQVTLSCSPISGHRSVSWYQQTPGQGLQFLFEYFSETQRNKGNFPGRFSGRQFSNSRSEMNVSTLELGDSALYLCASSFQENTEAFFGQGTRLTVV.

The genes are TRBV28 and TRBJ1-2, with D possibly being TRBD1 (5 bases). Germline loops: CDR1 MDHEN, CDR2 SYDVKM. The germline V and J ends were trimmed by 5 bases and 4 bases, with 17 bases remaining between them. CDR3 length equals 15 residues. The CDR3 DNA is TGTGCCAGCAGTCAATCCACTCAGGGCCCCTATGGCTACACCTTC. Protein: CASSQSTQGPYGYTF.

This chain joins TRBV6-5 and TRBJ2-5, with 7 bases lining up with TRBD2. Germline lookup yields CDR1 MNHEY and CDR2 SVGAGI. V lost 6 bases, J lost 4 bases, and 5 bases stayed unmatched. The CDR3 sequence is 13 residues long. The CDR3 DNA is TGTGCCAGCAGAGGGACGGGGGGAGAGACCCAGTACTTC. Amino acid sequence: CASRGTGGETQYF.

The genes are TRBV28 and TRBJ2-7; 7 bases agree with TRBD1. Trimming removed 5 bases from V and 1 base from J; junction bases left unmatched: 5. Germline V gene lookup returns CDR1 MDHEN and CDR2 SYDVKM. The CDR3 is 14 amino acids. The CDR3 DNA follows: TGTGCCAGCAGTAGACAGGGTGGTTCCTACGAGCAGTACTTC. Protein: CASSRQGGSYEQYF.

This clone was observed a single time. This rearrangement joins TRBV19 to TRBJ2-3, with 8 bases lining up with TRBD1. The V segment lost 6 bases and the J segment 4 bases; nucleotides outside the gene matches: 6. Germline CDR1 and CDR2: LNHDA and SQIVND (reference sequence). CDR3 length: 14 residues. CDR3 coding DNA: TGTGCCAGTAGACAGACAGGGGCCGCAGATACGCAGTATTTT. This gives the protein CASRQTGAADTQYF. The full variable domain, in which reference TRBV19 and TRBJ2-3 provide the parts outside the CDR3, is DGGITQSPKYLFRKEGQNVTLSCEQNLNHDAMYWYRQDPGQGLRLIYYSQIVNDFQKGDIAEGYSVSREKKESFPLTVTSAQKNPTAFYLCASRQTGAADTQYFGPGTRLTVL.

The chain links TRBV7-9 to TRBJ1-1; tentatively, D is TRBD1 (5 bases). Germline V gene lookup returns CDR1 SEHNR and CDR2 FQNEAQ (reference sequence). V lost 10 bases, J lost 4 bases, and 10 bases lay in between. This CDR3 has 11 residues. CDR3 in amino acids: CAMLRGTEAFF. The CDR3 nucleotides are TGTGCCATGCTAAGGGGCACTGAAGCTTTCTTT.

The chain is built from TRBV25-1 and TRBJ2-7; 7 bases are a match to TRBD2. Germline trimming cut 5 bases from V and 0 bases from J; bases unmatched to any gene: 4. CDR3 length: 14 residues. The germline V gene has CDR1 MGHDK and CDR2 SYGVNS. DNA for the CDR3: TGTGCCAGCAGTATCGCGGGAGACTCCTACGAGCAGTACTTC. Encoded protein: CASSIAGDSYEQYF.

The rearrangement links TRBV5-1 to TRBJ2-5, with TRBD1 as a possible D gene (5 bases). Per the germline V gene, CDR1 is SGHRS and CDR2 is YFSETQ. The CDR3 extends over 14 amino acids. V was pared by 3 bases and J by 0 bases, with 9 bases between. CDR3 in DNA: TGCGCCAGCAGCTCGAGGACACACCAAGAGACCCAGTACTTC. This translates into CASSSRTHQETQYF.

The gene calls are TRBV15 and TRBJ2-7; maybe TRBD2 (6 bases). CDR3 size: 15 residues. CDR1 is LNHNV, CDR2 YYDKDF, per germline (reference sequence). The V end was cut by 0 bases, the J end by 0 bases, with 9 bases between. CDR3 loop: CATSREFGGSYEQYF. The CDR3 DNA reads TGTGCCACCAGCAGAGAGTTCGGGGGCTCCTACGAGCAGTACTTC.

The chain has TRBV27 and TRBJ2-1; D is possibly TRBD2 (6 bases). Germline CDR1 is MNHEY and CDR2 is SMNVEV (reference sequence). Trimming shortened V by 7 bases and J by 0 bases, and 13 bases separated the two germline ends. The CDR3 loop spans 15 amino acids. CDR3 bases: TGTGCCAGCACCTGGGACTGGGGCTCCTACAATGAGCAGTTCTTC. Protein product: CASTWDWGSYNEQFF.

CDR3 region: CASSLDAFTQSYGYTF. In nucleotides, the CDR3 is TGTGCCAGCAGCTTGGATGCTTTTACACAGTCGTATGGCTACACCTTC. This chain links TRBV5-4 with TRBJ1-2; D remains unclear. The CDR3 consists of 16 residues. V was shortened by 0 bases and J by 5 bases, with 17 bases between the two germline ends. Looked up from germline, CDR1 is SGHNT and CDR2 is YYREEE (reference sequence).

The chain combines TRBV5-1 with TRBJ2-1, with D perhaps TRBD2 (7 bases). The V gene's germline CDR1 is SGHRS and CDR2 YFSETQ. The germline V and J ends were trimmed by 2 bases and 6 bases, with 15 bases remaining between them. CDR3 size: 15 residues. The CDR3 DNA sequence: TGCGCCAGCAGCTTTGCGGGGGCATTAGGCAATGAGCAGTTCTTC. It specifies CASSFAGALGNEQFF. Based on the CDR3 plus reference TRBV5-1 and TRBJ2-1, the full variable domain is KAGVTQTPRYLIKTRGQQVTLSCSPISGHRSVSWYQQTPGQGLQFLFEYFSETQRNKGNFPGRFSGRQFSNSRSEMNVSTLELGDSALYLCASSFAGALGNEQFFGPGTRLTVL.

The genes are TRBV19 and TRBJ1-5; 7 nucleotides agree with TRBD1. Germline trimming cut 3 bases from V and 7 bases from J; bases unmatched to any gene: 6. Germline V gene lookup returns CDR1 LNHDA and CDR2 SQIVND (reference sequence). This CDR3 comprises 14 residues. The CDR3 reads CASSIKAGGQPQHF. The CDR3 nucleotides read TGTGCCAGTAGTATTAAGGCAGGGGGACAGCCCCAGCATTTT. The variable domain in full, completed from reference TRBV19 and TRBJ1-5, reads DGGITQSPKYLFRKEGQNVTLSCEQNLNHDAMYWYRQDPGQGLRLIYYSQIVNDFQKGDIAEGYSVSREKKESFPLTVTSAQKNPTAFYLCASSIKAGGQPQHFGDGTRLSIL.

The chain combines TRBV28 with TRBJ2-3, with D perhaps TRBD1 (6 bases). In germline, CDR1 is MDHEN, CDR2 SYDVKM. V lost 5 bases to trimming and J lost 7 bases, with 19 bases between them. The CDR3 is 15 amino acids. In DNA, the CDR3 is TGTGCCAGCAGTCTAGGGGGACGCCCCGAATATACGCAGTATTTT. The encoded protein is CASSLGGRPEYTQYF.

The rearrangement uses TRBV12-3 or TRBV12-4 and TRBJ2-3; the D gene is possibly TRBD2 (6 bases). Trimming took off 6 bases at V and 4 bases at J, with 11 bases between the two ends. This CDR3 is built from 13 residues. The CDR3 nucleotides are TGTGCCAGCAGCGGGAGCCCGGCAGATACGCAGTATTTT. This gives the protein CASSGSPADTQYF.

The chain carries TRBV28 and TRBJ1-1; tentative D call: TRBD1 (6 bases). Per the germline V gene, CDR1 is MDHEN and CDR2 is SYDVKM. This CDR3 has 17 residues. With 2 bases removed from V and 1 base from J, the gap between germline ends came to 17 bases. In DNA form, the CDR3 reads TGTGCCAGCAGTTTAGCCCTCCCGACAGGTTCGAACACTGAAGCTTTCTTT. Its protein product is CASSLALPTGSNTEAFF.

The chain has TRBV4-2 and TRBJ2-7; 12 nucleotides agree with TRBD2. Germline CDR1 and CDR2: LGHNA and YNFKEQ. The CDR3 loop spans 15 amino acids. The V gene end was trimmed by 5 bases and the J gene end by 4 bases; junction bases not matched to a gene: 6. CDR3 sequence (DNA): TGTGCCAGCAGCACCCGACTAGCGGGAGTTTACGAGCAGTACTTC. Encoded protein: CASSTRLAGVYEQYF.